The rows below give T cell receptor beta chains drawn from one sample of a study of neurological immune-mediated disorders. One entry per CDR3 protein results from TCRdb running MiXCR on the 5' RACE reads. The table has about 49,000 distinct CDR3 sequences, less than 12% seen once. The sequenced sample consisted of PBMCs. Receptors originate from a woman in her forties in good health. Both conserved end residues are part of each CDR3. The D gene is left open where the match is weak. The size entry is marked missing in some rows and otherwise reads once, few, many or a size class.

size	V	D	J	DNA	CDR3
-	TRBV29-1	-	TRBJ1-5	TGCAGCGTTGATTGGGTACAGTATAGCAATCAGCCCCAGCATTTT	CSVDWVQYSNQPQHF
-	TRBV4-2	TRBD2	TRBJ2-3	TGTGCCAGCAGCGTATCCGGGACTAGCGGGGGTGATACGCAGTATTTT	CASSVSGTSGGDTQYF
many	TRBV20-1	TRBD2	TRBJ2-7	TGCAGTGCTAGAGAACCCCTTGGCGGGGGATTTTTTGGGGAGCAGTACTTC	CSAREPLGGGFFGEQYF
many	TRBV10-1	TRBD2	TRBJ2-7	TGCGCCAGCAGTGAGTCCCTAGCGGGGGGCTACGAGCAGTACTTC	CASSESLAGGYEQYF
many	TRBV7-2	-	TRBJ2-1	TGTGCCAGCAGCTTTATTCGGGTCAGCTCCTACAATGAGCAGTTCTTC	CASSFIRVSSYNEQFF
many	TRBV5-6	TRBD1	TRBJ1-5	TGTGCCAGCAGCTTGTACCAGGGGGGAGGTCAGCCCCAGCATTTT	CASSLYQGGGQPQHF
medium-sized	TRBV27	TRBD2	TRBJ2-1	TGTGCCAGCAGTCCGTCCGGACTAGCGGTCCCGAGCTCCTACAATGAGCAGTTCTTC	CASSPSGLAVPSSYNEQFF
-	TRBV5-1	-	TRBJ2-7	TGCGCCAGCAGCCCGGAAGCCTACGAGCAGTACTTC	CASSPEAYEQYF
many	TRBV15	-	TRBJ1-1	TGTGCCACCAGCAGAGATCGTGGGGGGGAAGCTTTCTTT	CATSRDRGGEAFF
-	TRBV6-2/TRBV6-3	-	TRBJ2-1	TGTGCCAGCAGTCAAACGACGGGACGGGGACTGGATGAGCAGTTCTTC	CASSQTTGRGLDEQFF
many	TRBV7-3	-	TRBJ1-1	TGTGCCAGCAGCTTACAGGGGCTGACTGAAGCTTTCTTT	CASSLQGLTEAFF
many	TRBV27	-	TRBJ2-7	TGTGCCAGCAGTGCCCGGGCCAACTACGAGCAGTACTTC	CASSARANYEQYF
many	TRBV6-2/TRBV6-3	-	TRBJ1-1	TGTGCCACCTCCGACAGAGCGAGGACTGAAGCTTTCTTT	CATSDRARTEAFF
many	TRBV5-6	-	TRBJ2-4	TGTGCCAGCAGCGGGGACGTAGCCAAAAACATTCAGTACTTC	CASSGDVAKNIQYF
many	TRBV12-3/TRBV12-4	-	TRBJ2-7	TGTGCCAGCAGTCCTCCCCACCGGGCTTACGAGCAGTACTTC	CASSPPHRAYEQYF
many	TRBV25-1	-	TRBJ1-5	TGTGCCAGCAGCCCACCGGGGGCGAGCAATCAGCCCCAGCATTTT	CASSPPGASNQPQHF
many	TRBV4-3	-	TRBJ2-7	TGCGCCAGCAGCCACGGACAGTCCTACGAGCAGTACTTC	CASSHGQSYEQYF
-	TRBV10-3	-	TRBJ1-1	TGTGCCATCAGAAAAGAGGATTTTACTGAAGCTTTCTTT	CAIRKEDFTEAFF
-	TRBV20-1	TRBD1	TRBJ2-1	TGCAGTGCTAGAGGGATTGGACAGGGCGCTACCTACAATGAGCAGTTCTTC	CSARGIGQGATYNEQFF
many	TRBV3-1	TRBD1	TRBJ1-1	TGTGCCAGCAGCCTGCAGGGGGGCGACACTGAAGCTTTCTTT	CASSLQGGDTEAFF
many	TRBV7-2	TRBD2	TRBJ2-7	TGTGCCAGCAGCTTAGAGGCTAGCGGCTCCTTGGAGCAGTACTTC	CASSLEASGSLEQYF
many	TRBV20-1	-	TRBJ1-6	TGCAGTGCTAGAGTACGGCAGGGATATAATTCACCCCTCCACTTT	CSARVRQGYNSPLHF
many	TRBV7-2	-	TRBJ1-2	TGTGCCAGCAGCTCCCCTCCGGAGAACTATGGCTACACCTTC	CASSSPPENYGYTF
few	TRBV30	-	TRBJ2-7	TGTGCCTGGAGTGTCAAGGACAGGAGGGGCGAGCAGTACTTC	CAWSVKDRRGEQYF
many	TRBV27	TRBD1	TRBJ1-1	TGTGCCAGCAGTTTAGCAGGGGGCCTCGCGGTTTCCGCTGAAGCTTTCTTT	CASSLAGGLAVSAEAFF
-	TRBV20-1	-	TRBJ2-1	TGCAGTGCTATTTCCAGCGGTCCCTACAATGAGCAGTTCTTC	CSAISSGPYNEQFF
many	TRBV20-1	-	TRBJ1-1	TGCAGTGCTAGATCCAGGGGCCTCGGGGGGACTGAAGCTTTCTTT	CSARSRGLGGTEAFF
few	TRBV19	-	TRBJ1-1	TGTGCCAGTAGTATAGGGGTAGTGAACACTGAAGCTTTCTTT	CASSIGVVNTEAFF
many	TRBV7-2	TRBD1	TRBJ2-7	TGTGCCAGCAGCTTTAAGTTCGTGGGACAGGTCTCCTACGAGCAGTACTTC	CASSFKFVGQVSYEQYF
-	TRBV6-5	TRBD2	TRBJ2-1	TGTGCCAGCAGCCCGACTAGCGGTAGTCCCAATGAGCAGTTCTTC	CASSPTSGSPNEQFF
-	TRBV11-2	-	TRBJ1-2	TGTGCCAGCAGCTTTAACAGAGATTCTGGCTACACCTTC	CASSFNRDSGYTF
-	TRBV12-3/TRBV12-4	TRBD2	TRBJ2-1	TGTGCCAGCAGTACTCTAGCGGGAGTCGGCAATGACCAGTTCTTC	CASSTLAGVGNDQFF
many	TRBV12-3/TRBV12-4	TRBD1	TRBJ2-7	TGTGCCAGCAGTCCAATTTTTCTCCGGACAGGGAGCTCCTACGAGCAGTACTTC	CASSPIFLRTGSSYEQYF
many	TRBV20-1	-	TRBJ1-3	TGCAGTGCCCGACAGGTCGGAAACACCATATATTTT	CSARQVGNTIYF
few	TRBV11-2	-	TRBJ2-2	TGTGCCAGCAGCTTATCCTCTGCGAGCACCGGGGAGCTGTTTTTT	CASSLSSASTGELFF